The clone carrying this TCR beta chain was seen once. Its antigen is still unknown. Separate cDNA molecules each had unique molecular identifiers attached to them. TCRdb reprocessed the 5' RACE reads with MiXCR, giving one entry per CDR3 protein. The repertoire includes under 55,000 distinct CDR3 sequences, 11% of them detected once, and around a fifth sits in the top ten. These data belong to a study of early T cells in non-severe SARS-CoV-2 infection. Overall study context: Alpha and beta chains were unpaired, from unsorted whole-blood bulk RNA.

From germline, CDR1 is SGHTA and CDR2 FQGNSA. The ends were cut back, 0 bases at V and 0 bases at J, with 8 bases in the middle. This CDR3 comprises 15 residues. The study's findings and limits: The study's VDJdb matching favored anti-spike CD8 responses and missed private and CD4 specificities.

The V gene is TRBV7-2, the J gene TRBJ1-2, with no clear D. The specimen was whole blood. The source of this sequence is an adult who was a healthcare worker with PCR-confirmed SARS-CoV-2 infection or an uninfected control (not recorded which). The CDR3 DNA sequence: TGTGCCAGCAGCTTAGCAGACCCTACTAACTATGGCTACACCTTC. Residues: CASSLADPTNYGYTF.